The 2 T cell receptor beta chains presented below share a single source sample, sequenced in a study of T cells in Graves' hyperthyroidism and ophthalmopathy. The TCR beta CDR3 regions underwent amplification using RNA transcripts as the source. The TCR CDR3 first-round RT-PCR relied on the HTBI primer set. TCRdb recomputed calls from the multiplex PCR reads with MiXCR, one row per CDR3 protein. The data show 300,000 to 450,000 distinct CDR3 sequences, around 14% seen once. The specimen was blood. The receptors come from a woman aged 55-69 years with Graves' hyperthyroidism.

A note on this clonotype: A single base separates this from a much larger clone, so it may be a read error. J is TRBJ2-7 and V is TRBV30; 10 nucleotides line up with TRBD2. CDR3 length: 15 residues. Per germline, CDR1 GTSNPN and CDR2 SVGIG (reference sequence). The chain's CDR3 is CAWSVALAGVNEQHF. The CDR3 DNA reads TGTGCCTGGAGTGTGGCCCTAGCGGGAGTGAACGAGCAGCACTTC.

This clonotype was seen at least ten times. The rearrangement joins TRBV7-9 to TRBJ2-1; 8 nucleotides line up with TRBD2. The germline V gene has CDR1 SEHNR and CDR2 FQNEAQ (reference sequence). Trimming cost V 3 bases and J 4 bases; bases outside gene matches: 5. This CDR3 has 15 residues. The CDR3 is CASSLPGTSYNEQFF. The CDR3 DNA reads TGTGCCAGCAGCTTGCCCGGGACTAGTTACAATGAGCAGTTCTTC.